Described below is a single T cell receptor (beta chain) sequence and its context. What this receptor recognizes is not known. There are no base qualities to consult, and no much larger clone falls within one base. This sample was included in a study of blood T cell repertoires in COVID-19 (dated by TCRdb to the early 2020s). General notes on the study: Recovered participants in ImmuneRACE Cohort 3 were defined as having two consecutive negative NP/OP PCR tests, clearance from a healthcare professional, or resolution of symptoms. The collaborator samples originated in the United States, Italy and Spain and spanned the acute and convalescent phases of COVID-19. The prospective study material was composed of cDNA or gDNA derived from T cells, B-cell-depleted T cells, or PBMCs. Deeply sampled blood TCRbeta repertoires from subjects exposed to, actively infected with, or recovered from COVID-19 were included in the dataset. A freely available public database, intended as a resource for researchers studying the immune response to SARS-CoV-2, is where the repertoires were released. The samples were drawn from the first 160 participants of the ongoing ImmuneRACE study and from some 1,300 subjects provided by 6 global collaborators. A de-identified subject ID, COVID-19 status, age in years and sex were almost always included in the sample metadata. HLA class I and class II types, where available, came from metadata supplied by the sample provider rather than from assay-based typing.

TCRbeta CDR3 regions were amplified from genomic DNA using the immunoSEQ Assay, a bias-controlled multiplex PCR. On the authors' methods: Nucleated cell counts per sample were estimated from amplification of reference gene primers within the assay. Sequence reads were collapsed and filtered to measure the absolute abundance of every unique TCRbeta CDR3 rearrangement. For each sample, productive Simpson clonality was calculated as the square root of Simpson's diversity index over productive rearrangements. The clones in this table, taken by TCRdb from immuneACCESS, are in-frame only. Not every clone is retained; where verified, under half of the shortfall comes from an unresolved V gene, and the cause of the rest is unknown. V and J calls and clone size are given by that table; D and trimming were obtained from the DNA. The sample data list roughly 230,000 clones, and around 87% of these were observed just once. The top ten clonotypes cover 7.2% of the sample.

CDR1 and CDR2 (MNHEY, SVGEGT) derive from the germline V gene. At the junction V is shortened by 2 bases and J by 2 bases, with 12 bases in between. The CDR3, cysteine through phenylalanine, is 15 amino acids long. Of the read, only the CDR3 DNA is kept; its 45 bases are in frame from base 1. The paper's findings and limits, for the study overall: The amount of clinical and demographic metadata varied by source and participant and was provided uncurated.

Participants in the prospective study were aged about 18 to 89 years, lived in 24 United States geographic areas, and enrolled through a virtual design. In the prospective study, participants were assigned to cohorts based on the clinical history participants reported in a screening survey and a study questionnaire. In the prospective study, whole blood, serum and a nasopharyngeal or oropharyngeal swab were collected from each participant by mobile phlebotomists. Over an approximately 2-month period, participants in the prospective study had the option of providing additional blood draws and questionnaires. Before DNA extraction, prospective study blood samples were shipped either frozen or at room temperature.

The sequenced sample consisted of PBMCs or T cells enriched from blood (not recorded which). This chain joins TRBV6-2 or TRBV6-3 to TRBJ2-5; possibly the D gene is TRBD1, per 6 matching bases. The sequence derives from a man younger than 45 in a cohort exposed to, infected with or recovered from COVID-19 (not recorded which). CDR3 region: CASSYIGQIQETQYF. The DNA is as follows: TGTGCCAGCAGTTACATAGGACAGATACAAGAGACCCAGTACTTC.